Presented here are 15 T cell receptor beta chains from one specimen sequenced in a study of blood T cell repertoires in COVID-19. Using immunoSEQ multiplex PCR, the repertoire was profiled, and TCRdb retains in-frame clones only, with some absent. Of some 150,000 clones listed, 81% are singletons. Sequencing input: peripheral blood. The receptors come from a woman aged 55-70 years with active or convalescent COVID-19.

This clone was detected once. The gene calls are TRBV27 and TRBJ2-1; TRBD2 matches 9 bases. The CDR3 runs to 15 residues. The V gene's germline CDR1 is MNHEY and CDR2 SMNVEV (reference sequence). Trimming at V came to 6 bases and at J to 2 bases, leaving 5 bases not matched to a gene. CDR3 protein: CASRVAGATYNEQFF. The CDR3 DNA reads TGTGCCAGCAGGGTAGCGGGGGCGACCTACAATGAGCAGTTCTTC.

The chain carries TRBV19 and TRBJ1-1; possible D gene TRBD1, 5 bases. The CDR3 runs 15 residues. The germline CDR1 and CDR2 sequences are LNHDA and SQIVND (reference sequence). The ends were cut back, 7 bases at V and 0 bases at J, with 15 bases in the middle. The CDR3 spells CASTPTVILNTEAFF. CDR3 in DNA: TGTGCCAGTACTCCGACAGTAATTTTGAACACTGAAGCTTTCTTT.

The chain joins TRBV28 to TRBJ1-2, with D tentatively TRBD1 (5 bases). Germline CDR1 MDHEN, CDR2 SYDVKM. This CDR3 spans 13 amino acids. Trimming stripped 2 bases from V and 8 bases from J, with 12 bases between. CDR3 residues: CASSLRGSRGYTF. CDR3 nucleotide sequence: TGTGCCAGCAGTTTAAGGGGAAGCCGCGGCTACACCTTC.

The rearrangement joins TRBV5-1 to TRBJ1-4; TRBD1 matches 7 bases. Losses at the gene ends were 3 bases for V and 3 bases for J; bases not matched to a gene: 5. Germline V gives CDR1 SGHRS, CDR2 YFSETQ. The CDR3 is 15 amino acids. CDR3 bases: TGCGCCAGCAGCTCGACAGGGAGAGCTAATGAAAAACTGTTTTTT. As protein: CASSSTGRANEKLFF. Using reference TRBV5-1 and TRBJ1-4 for the parts outside the CDR3, the full variable domain is KAGVTQTPRYLIKTRGQQVTLSCSPISGHRSVSWYQQTPGQGLQFLFEYFSETQRNKGNFPGRFSGRQFSNSRSEMNVSTLELGDSALYLCASSSTGRANEKLFFGSGTQLSVL.

The J gene is TRBJ1-3, the V gene TRBV7-8; D unclear. Per germline, CDR1 SGHVS and CDR2 FQNEAQ. The CDR3 runs to 15 residues. Trimming removed 0 bases at V and 0 bases at J, with 6 bases between. The CDR3 region is CASSLAGRSGNTIYF. The CDR3 coding sequence is TGTGCCAGCAGCTTAGCTGGCCGCTCTGGAAACACCATATATTTT.

The chain has TRBV19 and TRBJ2-2; 7 bases map to TRBD1. The J segment lost 4 bases and the V segment lost 10 bases, leaving 3 bases of the junction unmatched. Germline CDR1 LNHDA, CDR2 SQIVND (reference sequence). The CDR3 consists of 12 residues. The CDR3 spells CATDRATGELFF. The CDR3 coding sequence is TGTGCCACCGACAGGGCCACCGGGGAGCTGTTTTTT.

The CDR3 spells CASSQVLSENYEQYV. The CDR3 region has the DNA TGCGCCAGCAGCCAAGTTCTCTCCGAGAACTACGAGCAGTACGTC. The chain uses TRBV4-1 and TRBJ2-7; D not resolved. This CDR3 region has 15 residues. Germline V gene sequence: CDR1 MGHRA, CDR2 YSYEKL. V lost 1 base and J 3 bases, leaving 13 bases between the germline ends.

Only one count was recorded for this clone. This chain links TRBV5-1 with TRBJ2-5, with 9 nucleotides matching TRBD1. Per the germline V gene, CDR1 is SGHRS and CDR2 is YFSETQ. The V gene end was trimmed by 2 bases and the J gene end by 4 bases; junction bases not matched to a gene: 6. The CDR3 runs 15 residues. Here the CDR3 reads CASSFRDRVLETQYF. CDR3 bases: TGCGCCAGCAGCTTCCGGGACAGGGTATTAGAGACCCAGTACTTC.

This clone was picked up a small number of times. Here the CDR3 DNA reads TGTGCCAGCAGTTCCACCGGGACAGTTAGGCCACCCCTCCACTTT. This translates into CASSSTGTVRPPLHF. The chain joins TRBV28 to TRBJ1-6; 7 bases are shared with TRBD1. V lost 4 bases, J lost 11 bases, and 11 bases stayed unmatched. There are 15 residues in the CDR3. Germline assignment: CDR1 MDHEN and CDR2 SYDVKM.

This rearrangement joins TRBV3-1 (or the pseudogene TRBV3-2) to TRBJ1-3; the D is unclear. CDR1 is LGHDT and CDR2 is YNNKEL in the germline V gene (reference sequence). Trimming removed 0 bases at V and 0 bases at J, with 6 bases between. The CDR3 is 15 amino acids. The CDR3 loop reads CASSQERDSGNTIYF. DNA for the CDR3: TGTGCCAGCAGCCAAGAGAGGGACTCTGGAAACACCATATATTTT.

This chain connects TRBV28 to TRBJ2-1, with TRBD2 matching over 13 bases. Trimming took 9 bases from V and 4 from J; bases not matched to a gene: 3. Per germline, CDR1 MDHEN and CDR2 SYDVKM. The CDR3 is 14 amino acids. The CDR3 protein is CASTSGRGYNEQFF. CDR3 nucleotide sequence: TGTGCCAGTACTAGCGGGAGGGGGTACAATGAGCAGTTCTTC. The variable domain in full, completed from reference TRBV28 and TRBJ2-1, reads DVKVTQSSRYLVKRTGEKVFLECVQDMDHENMFWYRQDPGLGLRLIYFSYDVKMKEKGDIPEGYSVSREKKERFSLILESASTNQTSMYLCASTSGRGYNEQFFGPGTRLTVL.

The chain carries TRBV19 and TRBJ1-4; tentative D call: TRBD1 (5 bases). The V gene's germline CDR1 is LNHDA and CDR2 SQIVND (reference sequence). The CDR3 is 15 residues long. V shed 1 base and J shed 8 bases, with 14 bases lying between them. The CDR3 DNA is TGTGCCAGTAGTATAGTTGGGGGGAAAGAAGAAAAACTGTTTTTT. This gives the protein CASSIVGGKEEKLFF.

The V and J genes are TRBV7-2 and TRBJ2-5; D not resolved. The V end lost 5 bases, the J end lost 5 bases, and 12 bases lay between the germline ends. The CDR3 runs 13 residues. Per the germline V gene, CDR1 is SGHTA and CDR2 is FQGNSA. The CDR3 DNA reads TGTGCCAGCAGCCGCTGGCTGATGGAGACCCAGTACTTC. The encoded protein is CASSRWLMETQYF. The full variable domain, in which reference TRBV7-2 and TRBJ2-5 provide the parts outside the CDR3, is GAGVSQSPSNKVTEKGKDVELRCDPISGHTALYWYRQSLGQGLEFLIYFQGNSAPDKSGLPSDRFSAERTGGSVSTLTIQRTQQEDSAVYLCASSRWLMETQYFGPGTRLLVL.

The V call is TRBV10-2, the J call TRBJ1-2; 8 nucleotides match TRBD1. CDR1 is WSHSY and CDR2 is SAAADI in the germline V gene. The CDR3 is 12 residues long. CDR3 DNA sequence: TGCGCTAGTGGACAGGGACCATATGGCTACACCTTC. It translates to CASGQGPYGYTF.

The table lists this clone with a count of one. The V call is TRBV19, the J call TRBJ1-1, with 8 bases that match TRBD1. The V and J ends lost 9 bases and 1 base, in that order; junction bases with no gene match: 7. This CDR3 spans 14 amino acids. Germline V lookup: CDR1 LNHDA, CDR2 SQIVND (reference sequence). The CDR3 DNA is TGTGCCAGCGTTTCCGACAGGGGGAACACTGAAGCTTTCTTT. Protein sequence: CASVSDRGNTEAFF.